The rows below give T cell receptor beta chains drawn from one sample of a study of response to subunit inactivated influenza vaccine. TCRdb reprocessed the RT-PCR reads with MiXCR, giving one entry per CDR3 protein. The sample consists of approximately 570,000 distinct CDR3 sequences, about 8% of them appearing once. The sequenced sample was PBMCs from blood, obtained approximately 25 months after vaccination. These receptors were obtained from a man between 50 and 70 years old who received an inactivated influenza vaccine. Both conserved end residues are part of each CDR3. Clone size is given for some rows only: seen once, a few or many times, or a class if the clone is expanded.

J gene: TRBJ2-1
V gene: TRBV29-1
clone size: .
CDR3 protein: CSVTVQGYEQFF

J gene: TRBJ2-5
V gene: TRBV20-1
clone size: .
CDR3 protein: CSARDPTSVGETQYF

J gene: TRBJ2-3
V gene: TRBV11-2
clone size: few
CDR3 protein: CASSPPGVVTQYF

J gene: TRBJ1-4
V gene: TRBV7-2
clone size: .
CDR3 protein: CASSANFNEKLFF

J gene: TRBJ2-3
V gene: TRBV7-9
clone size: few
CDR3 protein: CASSSLAGVDTQYF

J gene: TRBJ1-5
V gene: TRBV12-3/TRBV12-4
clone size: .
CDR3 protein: CASSRGPVTNQPQHF

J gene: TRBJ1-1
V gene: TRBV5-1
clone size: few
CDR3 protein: CASSLVVGRVNTEAFF

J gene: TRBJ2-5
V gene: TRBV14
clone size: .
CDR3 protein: CASSLRYRGGGETQYF

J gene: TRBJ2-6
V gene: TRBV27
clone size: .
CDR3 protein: CASSSYSGANVLTF

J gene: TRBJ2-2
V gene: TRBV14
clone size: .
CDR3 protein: CASSHPGGSGELFF

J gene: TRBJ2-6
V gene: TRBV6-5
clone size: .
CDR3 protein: CASSLAGGLYSGANVLTF

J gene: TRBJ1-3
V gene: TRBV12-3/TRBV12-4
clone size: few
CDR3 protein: CASSLRTGSGNTIYF

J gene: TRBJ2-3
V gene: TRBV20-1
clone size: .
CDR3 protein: CSGFWAYSTDTQYF

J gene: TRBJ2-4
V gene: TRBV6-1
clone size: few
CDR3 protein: CASSRGVGNIQYF

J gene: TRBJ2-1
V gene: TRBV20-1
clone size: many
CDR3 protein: CSSVPVTSGRADEQFF

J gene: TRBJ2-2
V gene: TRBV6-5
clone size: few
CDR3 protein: CASSYSSNLITGELFF

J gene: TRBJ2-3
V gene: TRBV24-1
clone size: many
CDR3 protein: CATSDFVAGATDTQYF

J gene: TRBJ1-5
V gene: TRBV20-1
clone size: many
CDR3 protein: CSATDFPNSNQPQHF

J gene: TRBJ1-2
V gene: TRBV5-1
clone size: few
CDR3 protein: CASSTEPTGGIYGYTF

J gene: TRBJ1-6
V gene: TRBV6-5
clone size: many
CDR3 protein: CASSYTGYSPGSPLHF

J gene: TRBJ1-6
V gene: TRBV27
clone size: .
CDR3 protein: CASSREQGRYSPLHF

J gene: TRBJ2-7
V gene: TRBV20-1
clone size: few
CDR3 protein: CSASSVTYAQYF

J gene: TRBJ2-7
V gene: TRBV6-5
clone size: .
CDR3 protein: CASSYSTLPGQLLPYEQYF

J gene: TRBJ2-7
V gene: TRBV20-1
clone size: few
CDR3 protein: CSARDGTGLGQYF

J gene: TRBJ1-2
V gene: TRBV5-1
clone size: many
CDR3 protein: CASSLEGRTNYGYTF

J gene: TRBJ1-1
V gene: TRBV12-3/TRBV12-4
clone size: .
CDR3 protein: CASSPWGSAPNTEAFF

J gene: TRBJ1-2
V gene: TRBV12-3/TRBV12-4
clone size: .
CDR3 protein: CASSLIHDRGDGYTF

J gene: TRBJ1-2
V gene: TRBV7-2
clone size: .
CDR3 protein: CASSLAGQKSFGYTF

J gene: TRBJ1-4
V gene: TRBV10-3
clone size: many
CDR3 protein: CAISESADQLFF

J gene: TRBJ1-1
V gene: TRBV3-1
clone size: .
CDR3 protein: CASSQNTPNTEAFF

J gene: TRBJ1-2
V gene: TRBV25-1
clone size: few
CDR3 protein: CASSGGLVNGYTF

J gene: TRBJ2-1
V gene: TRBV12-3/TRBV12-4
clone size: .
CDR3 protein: CASSLNGGLSYNEQFF

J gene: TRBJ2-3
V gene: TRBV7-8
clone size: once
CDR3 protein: CASSIGLAGGPYTQYF

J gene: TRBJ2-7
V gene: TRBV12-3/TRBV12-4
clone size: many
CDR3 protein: CASSLRRVSEQYF

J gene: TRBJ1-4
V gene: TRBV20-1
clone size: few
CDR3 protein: CSAISGATNEKLFF

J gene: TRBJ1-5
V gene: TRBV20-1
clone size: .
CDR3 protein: CSAIPQGRPQHF

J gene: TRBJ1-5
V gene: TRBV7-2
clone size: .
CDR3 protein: CASSWSRAGQPQHF

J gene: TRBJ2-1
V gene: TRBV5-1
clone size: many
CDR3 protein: CASSLLARLAGVSYNEQFF

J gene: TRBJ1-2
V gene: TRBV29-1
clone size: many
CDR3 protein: CSVPDRGHSYGYTF

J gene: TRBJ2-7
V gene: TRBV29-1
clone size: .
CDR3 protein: CSVGGTGSYEQYF

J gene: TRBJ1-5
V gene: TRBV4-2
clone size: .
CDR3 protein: CASSQDWDFSNQTQHF

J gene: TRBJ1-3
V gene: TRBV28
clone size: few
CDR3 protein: CASSSLRGPLSGNTIYF

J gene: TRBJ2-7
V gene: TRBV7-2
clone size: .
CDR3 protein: CASSLKGAYEQYF

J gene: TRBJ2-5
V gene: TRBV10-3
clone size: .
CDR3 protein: CAIGGSQETQYF

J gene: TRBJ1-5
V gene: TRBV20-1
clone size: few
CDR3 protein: CSAIRGGGNQPQHF

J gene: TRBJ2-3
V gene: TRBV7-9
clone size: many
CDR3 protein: CASLSGDTQYF

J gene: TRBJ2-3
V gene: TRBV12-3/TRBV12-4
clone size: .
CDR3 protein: CASSGTSGRARDTQYF

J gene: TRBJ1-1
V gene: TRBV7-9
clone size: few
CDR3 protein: CASSLEGGWNTEAFF

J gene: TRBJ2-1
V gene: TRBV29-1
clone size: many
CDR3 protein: CSVARLAGGNEQFF

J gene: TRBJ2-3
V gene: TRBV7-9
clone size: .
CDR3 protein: CASSLAPTPRGTQYF

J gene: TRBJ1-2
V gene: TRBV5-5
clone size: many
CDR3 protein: CASSLSRQINYGYTF

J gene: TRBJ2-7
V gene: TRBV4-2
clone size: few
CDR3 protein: CASAGGREKNEQYF

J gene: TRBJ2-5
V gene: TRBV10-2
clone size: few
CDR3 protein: CASRDQDRGETQYF

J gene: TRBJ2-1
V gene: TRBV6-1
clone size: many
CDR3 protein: CAVEVRSYNEQFF

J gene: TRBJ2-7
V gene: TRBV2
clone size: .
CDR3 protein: CASSTSRLSYEQYF

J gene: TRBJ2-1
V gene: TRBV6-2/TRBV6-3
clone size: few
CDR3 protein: CASSYRWRGGAYNEQFF

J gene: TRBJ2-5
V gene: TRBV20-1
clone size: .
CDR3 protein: CSAPSETQYF